Following are 29 T cell receptor beta chains from one sample sequenced in a study of blood T cells in healthy people across ages. The second PCR ran 7 to 11 cycles with a sample-barcoded 5' primer and J-beta primers. TCRdb ran MiXCR on the 5' RACE reads and lists one entry per CDR3 protein. The sample comprises 450,000 to 700,000 distinct CDR3 sequences, 27% of which are singletons, and about 18% rests with the top ten. Material: blood. The receptors come from an older woman in good health.

The chain has TRBV20-1 and TRBJ2-3; D is ambiguous. The CDR3 has 13 residues. In germline, CDR1 is DFQATT, CDR2 SNEGSKA (reference sequence). V was clipped by 1 base and J by 6 bases, with 11 bases between them. CDR3 amino acids: CSARAHRQDTQYF. CDR3 coding DNA: TGCAGTGCTAGAGCGCATAGGCAGGATACGCAGTATTTT.

The chain joins TRBV20-1 to TRBJ2-7; 7 bases map to TRBD1. This CDR3 is built from 14 residues. V trimming: 3 bases; J trimming: 2 bases; junction bases outside the gene matches: 7. Per germline, CDR1 DFQATT and CDR2 SNEGSKA (reference sequence). The CDR3: CSASVTGSAYEQYF. CDR3 DNA sequence: TGCAGTGCTAGTGTGACAGGGAGTGCCTACGAGCAGTACTTC.

Only a few counts were recorded for this clonotype. The chain uses TRBV5-1 and TRBJ1-2; D gene unclear. The CDR3 runs to 13 residues. Per the germline V gene, CDR1 is SGHRS and CDR2 is YFSETQ. Trimming took off 0 bases at V and 6 bases at J, with 9 bases between the two ends. DNA for the CDR3: TGCGCCAGCAGCTTGGAGCCGACGGATGGCTACACCTTC. Translating gives CASSLEPTDGYTF. Drawing the rest from reference TRBV5-1 and TRBJ1-2, the complete variable domain is KAGVTQTPRYLIKTRGQQVTLSCSPISGHRSVSWYQQTPGQGLQFLFEYFSETQRNKGNFPGRFSGRQFSNSRSEMNVSTLELGDSALYLCASSLEPTDGYTFGSGTRLTVV.

This chain links TRBV6-1 with TRBJ2-7, with 7 positions matching TRBD1. CDR1 is MNHNS, CDR2 SASEGT, per germline. The length of the CDR3 is 13 residues. Trimming removed 8 bases from V and 0 bases from J; junction bases left unmatched: 4. This chain's CDR3 is CASLDRISYEQYF. The CDR3 nucleotides read TGTGCCAGCTTGGACAGGATCTCCTACGAGCAGTACTTC.

On this clonotype: The conserved final phenylalanine or tryptophan is absent from the CDR3, which likely points to a read error. The chain employs TRBV5-1 and TRBJ2-1; TRBD2 matches 9 bases. CDR3 length: 16 residues. Germline trimming cut 4 bases from V and 1 base from J; bases unmatched to any gene: 6. CDR1 and CDR2 (germline): SGHRS, YFSETQ. The CDR3 DNA reads as TGCGCCAGCAGCCCTAGCGGGACGGGGTCCTACAATGAGCAGTTCCTC. This gives the protein CASSPSGTGSYNEQFL.

This chain uses TRBV27 with TRBJ2-3, with D possibly TRBD2 on 6 matching bases. The CDR3 consists of 14 residues. Per germline, CDR1 MNHEY and CDR2 SMNVEV (reference sequence). The V gene lost 5 bases and the J gene lost 1 base, with 10 bases spanning the gap. The CDR3: CASSRRERTDTQYF. The DNA of the CDR3 is TGTGCCAGCAGTCGGCGGGAACGCACAGATACGCAGTATTTT.

On this clonotype: A junction end diverges from the germline sequence, so it may reflect a read error. The chain carries TRBV4-1 and TRBJ2-3; D uncertain. CDR3 length equals 13 residues. From germline, CDR1 is MGHRA and CDR2 YSYEKL. In DNA, the CDR3 is TGCGCCAGCAACCAAGCTGTGAGAGATACGCAGTATTTT. It specifies CASNQAVRDTQYF.

The CDR3 sequence is CSEIRTSGTDTQYF. The CDR3 region has the DNA TGCAGCGAGATAAGGACTAGCGGCACAGATACGCAGTATTTT. The chain combines TRBV29-1 with TRBJ2-3, with 9 bases that match TRBD2. CDR3 length equals 14 residues. V was pared by 7 bases and J by 1 base, with 6 bases of the junction left unmatched. CDR1 and CDR2 (germline): SQVTM, ANQGSEA.

The chain couples TRBV20-1 to TRBJ2-7; the match to TRBD1 covers 8 bases. The CDR3 runs 12 residues. V lost 6 bases, J lost 2 bases, and 3 bases stayed unmatched. Germline V gene lookup returns CDR1 DFQATT and CDR2 SNEGSKA (reference sequence). In nucleotides, the CDR3 is TGCAGTGCGCGGACAGGGCCCTACGAGCAGTACTTC. Translating gives CSARTGPYEQYF.

This clonotype was detected only a few times. V is TRBV7-7 and J is TRBJ2-7, with D unresolved. The J call may be incorrect, as the DNA end agrees better with TRBJ2-1. This CDR3 is built from 13 residues. CDR1 and CDR2 (germline): SSHAT, FNYEAQ (reference sequence). The CDR3: CASSLQLRNEQFF. The DNA of the CDR3 is TGTGCCAGCAGCTTACAACTGAGAAATGAGCAGTTCTTC.

This CDR3 is CASSSTSGGDEQYF. The CDR3 DNA follows: TGCGCCAGCAGCTCTACTAGCGGGGGTGACGAGCAGTACTTC. The chain recombines TRBV5-1 with TRBJ2-7, with 11 bases identical to TRBD2. CDR3 length: 14 residues. Unmatched junction bases numbered 4, after V lost 3 bases and J lost 5 bases. Germline V lookup: CDR1 SGHRS, CDR2 YFSETQ.

The chain combines TRBV20-1 with TRBJ2-1; 8 bases are a match to TRBD1. Germline CDR1 reads DFQATT; CDR2 reads SNEGSKA (reference sequence). The V segment lost 2 bases and the J segment 0 bases; nucleotides outside the gene matches: 3. The CDR3 is made up of 15 amino acids. The CDR3 here is CSARITGGSYNEQFF. For the CDR3, the DNA is TGCAGTGCTAGAATAACAGGGGGCTCCTACAATGAGCAGTTCTTC.

This clonotype was counted a few times. The chain is built from TRBV12-3 or TRBV12-4 and TRBJ1-1; unclear D gene. Trimming took 4 bases from V and 0 from J, leaving 12 bases between them. The CDR3 is made up of 15 amino acids. CDR3 sequence (DNA): TGTGCCAGCAGTTCGGTGGGTGGTATGAACACTGAAGCTTTCTTT. Its translation: CASSSVGGMNTEAFF.

The chain is built from TRBV14 and TRBJ1-1; TRBD1 matches at 9 bases. The CDR3 is 18 amino acids. Germline-derived CDR1 and CDR2 are SGHDN and FVKESK. The V segment lost 3 bases and the J segment 4 bases; nucleotides outside the gene matches: 15. CDR3 in DNA: TGTGCCAGCAGCCACCGACCCCCACCGGACAGGGGACGCACTGAAGCTTTCTTT. Translated: CASSHRPPPDRGRTEAFF.

This chain uses TRBV7-9 with TRBJ2-4; D is perhaps TRBD2 (5 bases). This CDR3 contains 15 residues. Germline CDR1 and CDR2: SEHNR and FQNEAQ (reference sequence). V was pared by 0 bases and J by 9 bases, with 15 bases between. CDR3 DNA: TGTGCCAGCAGCTTAGCGGTCAGCGGTCTCGGCATTCAGTACTTC. Residues: CASSLAVSGLGIQYF.

V usage is TRBV4-2 and J usage is TRBJ2-5, with 13 nucleotides matching TRBD2. Germline V gene sequence: CDR1 LGHNA, CDR2 YNFKEQ. The CDR3 spans 16 residues. Losses at the gene ends were 1 base for V and 4 bases for J; bases not matched to a gene: 3. Here the CDR3 reads CASSQGLAGGLETQYF. CDR3 in DNA: TGTGCCAGCAGCCAAGGACTAGCGGGGGGCCTAGAGACCCAGTACTTC.

The sample holds a few counts of this clonotype. The chain has TRBV5-1 and TRBJ1-1; TRBD1 matches at 8 bases. V shed 0 bases and J 4 bases; nucleotides not matched to a gene: 5. CDR3 length equals 15 residues. CDR1 and CDR2 from the germline V gene are SGHRS and YFSETQ. CDR3 in DNA: TGCGCCAGCAGCTTGGATGGACAGGGAAGCACTGAAGCTTTCTTT. Translating it yields CASSLDGQGSTEAFF.

V and J are TRBV30 and TRBJ2-4; 8 bases map to TRBD1. Germline CDR1 is GTSNPN and CDR2 is SVGIG (reference sequence). Germline trimming cut 2 bases from V and 13 bases from J; bases unmatched to any gene: 7. The CDR3 runs 12 residues. The CDR3 sequence is CAWSSGGREQYF. Written as DNA, the CDR3 is TGTGCCTGGAGTTCAGGGGGCAGGGAGCAGTACTTC.

The chain has TRBV7-9 and TRBJ1-4; D gene unclear. The CDR3 is made up of 14 amino acids. CDR1 and CDR2 (germline): SEHNR, FQNEAQ (reference sequence). V was shortened by 5 bases and J by 4 bases, with 11 bases between the two germline ends. The CDR3 region is CASSSVAGNEKLFF. In DNA, the CDR3 is TGTGCCAGCAGCAGCGTCGCCGGTAATGAAAAACTGTTTTTT.

The chain uses TRBV7-9 and TRBJ1-1; 8 nucleotides match TRBD1. The germline CDR1 and CDR2 sequences are SEHNR and FQNEAQ (reference sequence). The CDR3 is made up of 12 amino acids. V lost 6 bases to trimming and J lost 6 bases; unmatched junction nucleotides: 3. CDR3 sequence: CASSSTGAEAFF. CDR3 coding DNA: TGTGCCAGCAGTTCGACAGGGGCTGAAGCTTTCTTT.

This chain links TRBV7-2 with TRBJ2-2; the match to TRBD1 covers 10 bases. The CDR3 loop spans 13 amino acids. With V trimmed by 3 bases and J by 14 bases, 6 bases remained unmatched. Germline V CDR1 and CDR2: SGHTA, FQGNSA. CDR3: CASSFDRDRGLFF. CDR3 sequence (DNA): TGTGCCAGCAGCTTTGACCGGGACAGGGGACTGTTTTTT.

DNA of the CDR3: TGTGCCAGCAGCCTTGAGAGAGGACACACTGAAGCTTTCTTT. Its translation: CASSLERGHTEAFF. The chain is built from TRBV7-3 and TRBJ1-1; D is unresolved. V shed 5 bases and J shed 3 bases, with 13 bases lying between them. This CDR3 has 14 residues. CDR1 is SGHTA, CDR2 FQGTGA, per germline.

This sequence joins TRBV11-3 and TRBJ2-3; no clear D. Trimming took off 6 bases at V and 5 bases at J, with 9 bases between the two ends. The CDR3 runs to 12 residues. Germline V gene sequence: CDR1 SGHNT, CDR2 YENEEA. The CDR3 here is CASSLLQDTQYF. DNA for the CDR3: TGTGCCAGCAGTTTATTACAAGATACGCAGTATTTT.

The rearrangement links TRBV5-6 to TRBJ1-2, with D perhaps matching TRBD1 (5 bases). The CDR3 totals 14 residues. CDR1 is SGHDT, CDR2 YYEEEE, per germline. Deletions cut 0 bases from V and 8 bases from J, with 14 bases between. CDR3 bases: TGTGCCAGCAGCTTGGCCGGGGGAGGGCAAGGCTACACCTTC. Translated: CASSLAGGGQGYTF.

This clonotype was seen a few times. The chain recombines TRBV6-5 with TRBJ1-2; D is ambiguous. Trimming removed 2 bases from V and 1 base from J, with 11 bases in between. Germline assignment: CDR1 MNHEY and CDR2 SVGAGI. The CDR3 consists of 15 residues. The CDR3 bases are TGTGCCAGCAGTTACGTCGCAGGTCTTAACTATGGCTACACCTTC. Translating gives CASSYVAGLNYGYTF.

This clonotype was counted between two and nine times. The gene calls are TRBV6-2 or TRBV6-3 and TRBJ2-1, with 8 bases fitting TRBD2. This CDR3 has 16 residues. Germline loops: CDR1 MNHEY, CDR2 SVGEGT. V trimming: 7 bases; J trimming: 2 bases; junction bases outside the gene matches: 10. This CDR3 reads CASIRRVAGTYNEQFF. Here the CDR3 DNA reads TGTGCCAGCATCAGGCGGGTAGCGGGGACCTACAATGAGCAGTTCTTC.

This clonotype has only a few counts. V and J are TRBV6-1 and TRBJ1-2, with a tentative D call TRBD1 (5 bases). The CDR3 loop spans 15 amino acids. The ends were cut back, 7 bases at V and 8 bases at J, with 23 bases in the middle. Germline V gives CDR1 MNHNS, CDR2 SASEGT. The chain's CDR3 is CASTRIFDGTGGYTF. CDR3 bases: TGTGCCAGCACCCGGATTTTTGACGGGACCGGCGGCTACACCTTC.

The chain uses TRBV20-1 and TRBJ2-1; D remains ambiguous. Trimming removed 6 bases at V and 5 bases at J, with 8 bases between. Germline V gene data show CDR1 as DFQATT and CDR2 as SNEGSKA (reference sequence). There are 11 residues in the CDR3. The CDR3 sequence: CSANRNNEQFF. For the CDR3, the DNA is TGCAGTGCGAACAGAAACAATGAGCAGTTCTTC.

This clonotype was recorded many times. This sequence joins TRBV7-7 and TRBJ2-3; D call uncertain. The CDR3 runs 15 residues. V gave up 3 bases and J gave up 0 bases, with 10 bases separating them. Germline V gene sequence: CDR1 SSHAT, CDR2 FNYEAQ (reference sequence). The CDR3 bases are TGTGCCAGCAGCTTCCGACTGGGCAGCACAGATACGCAGTATTTT. Protein product: CASSFRLGSTDTQYF.